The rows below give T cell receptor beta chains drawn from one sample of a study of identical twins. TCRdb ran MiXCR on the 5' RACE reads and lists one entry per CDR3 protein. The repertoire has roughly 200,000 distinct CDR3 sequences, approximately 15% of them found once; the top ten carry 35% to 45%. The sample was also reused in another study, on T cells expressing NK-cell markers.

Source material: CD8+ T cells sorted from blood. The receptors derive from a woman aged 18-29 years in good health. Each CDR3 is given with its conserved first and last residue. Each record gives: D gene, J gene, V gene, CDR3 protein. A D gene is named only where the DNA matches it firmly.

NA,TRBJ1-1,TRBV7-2,CASSYGQRGDHTEAFF
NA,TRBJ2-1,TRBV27,CASSPPLMGVWGNEQFF
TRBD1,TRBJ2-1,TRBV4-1,CASSQGYGGLGTGNEQFF
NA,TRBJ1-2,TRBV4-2,CASSPTNEEDYGYTF
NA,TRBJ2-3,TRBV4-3,CASSQDIVPGTDTQYF
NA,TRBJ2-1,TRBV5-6,CASSGFEENEQFF
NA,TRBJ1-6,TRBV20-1,CSAPQGSYNSPLHF
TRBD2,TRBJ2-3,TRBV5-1,CASSLSPSGGDTQYF
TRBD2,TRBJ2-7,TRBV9,CASSVSGGVLNEQYF
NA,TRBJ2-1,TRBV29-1,CSVEVPSYNEQFF
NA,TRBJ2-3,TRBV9,CASSGEGSTQYF
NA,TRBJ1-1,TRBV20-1,CSARDSLNSGRWSEAFF
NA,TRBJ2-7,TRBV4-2,CATAGADSYEQYF
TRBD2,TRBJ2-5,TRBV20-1,CSARGGLADPVGETQYF